The entry below gives a single TCR beta chain sequence along with its context. This sample was taken from a study of blood T cell repertoires in COVID-19. Background on the study: Spain, Italy and the United States supplied samples that represented acute and convalescent COVID-19. The cDNA or gDNA used as material had been derived from T cells, B-cell-depleted T cells, or PBMCs.

In the original analysis: The authors estimated nucleated cell counts from reference gene primer amplification. Generated by immunoSEQ multiplex PCR, the TCRdb table keeps only in-frame clones and is missing some. Clone size and the V and J calls come from that table; the DNA yielded D and trimming. The sample records about 56,000 clones, more than 80% being singletons. This CDR3 comprises 13 residues. Germline V gene data show CDR1 as SGDLS and CDR2 as YYNGEE. The V end lost 8 bases, the J end lost 5 bases, and 14 bases lay between the germline ends. V is TRBV9 and J is TRBJ1-5; D remains ambiguous. Input material: peripheral blood. The source of this sequence is a human donor in a cohort sampled during active COVID-19. The CDR3 here is CASGRADDQPQHF. In DNA, the CDR3 is TGTGCCAGTGGGAGGGCAGACGATCAGCCCCAGCATTTT.